This entry lists 25 T cell receptor beta chains sequenced from one sample in a study of T-cell memory formation after mild COVID-19. TCRdb used MiXCR to reprocess the 5' RACE reads, holding one entry per CDR3 protein. The sample carries about half a million distinct CDR3 sequences, approximately 18% recorded once. Specimen: PBMCs or a T cell subset sorted from them (not recorded which). The source of these receptors is an adult woman who had mild COVID-19 (a few samples of this study predate the infection). Cell type and time point are not known.

This clonotype occurred a few times. The rearrangement joins TRBV6-1 to TRBJ2-1; TRBD1 agrees at 8 bases. The germline CDR1 and CDR2 sequences are MNHNS and SASEGT. J was trimmed by 0 bases and V by 4 bases; bases with no gene match: 5. This CDR3 comprises 16 residues. CDR3 sequence (DNA): TGTGCCAGCAGTGGCTCCGGGACAGGCTCCTACAATGAGCAGTTCTTC. It codes for CASSGSGTGSYNEQFF.

The CDR3 here is CASSLWKGRGWSTGYTF. In DNA form, the CDR3 reads TGTGCCAGCAGCTTATGGAAAGGCAGGGGGTGGTCCACTGGCTACACCTTC. The rearrangement joins TRBV7-9 to TRBJ1-2; 7 bases align to TRBD1. V shed 2 bases, J shed 7 bases, and the junction held 16 bases outside the gene matches. This CDR3 has 17 amino acids. CDR1 and CDR2 from the germline V gene are SEHNR and FQNEAQ (reference sequence).

The gene calls are TRBV24-1 and TRBJ1-1; 7 bases match TRBD1. CDR1 and CDR2 from the germline V gene are KGHDR and SFDVKD. The V segment lost 4 bases and the J segment 8 bases; nucleotides outside the gene matches: 6. CDR3 length: 13 amino acids. The CDR3 DNA follows: TGTGCCACCAGTGAGCCTGGGACAGAAGAAGCTTTCTTT. Translating gives CATSEPGTEEAFF.

A few counts support this clonotype. The V and J genes are TRBV5-1 and TRBJ2-1; a weak D match, TRBD1 (6 bases). Trimming shortened V by 5 bases and J by 3 bases, and 12 bases separated the two germline ends. CDR3 length: 14 residues. Germline V gene data show CDR1 as SGHRS and CDR2 as YFSETQ. The CDR3 DNA reads as TGCGCCAGCAGTCTTGGACAGCTCTACAATGAGCAGTTCTTC. Its protein is CASSLGQLYNEQFF.

V and J are TRBV27 and TRBJ1-1; perhaps TRBD1 as D (5 bases). CDR3 length: 14 residues. CDR1 is MNHEY, CDR2 SMNVEV, per germline (reference sequence). Trimming cost V 10 bases and J 2 bases, with 17 bases left between them. This CDR3 is CATSWDRKNTEAFF. The CDR3 DNA reads TGTGCCACCTCCTGGGACCGGAAAAACACTGAAGCTTTCTTT.

The table lists this clonotype with a few counts. The chain recombines TRBV7-2 with TRBJ2-7; 7 bases are a match to TRBD2. The length of the CDR3 is 14 residues. V gave up 5 bases and J gave up 3 bases; unmatched junction bases: 7. Germline loops: CDR1 SGHTA, CDR2 FQGNSA. This CDR3 is CASSPGTNDYEQYF. The CDR3 DNA follows: TGTGCCAGCAGCCCCGGGACTAACGACTACGAGCAGTACTTC. Drawing the rest from reference TRBV7-2 and TRBJ2-7, the complete variable domain is GAGVSQSPSNKVTEKGKDVELRCDPISGHTALYWYRQSLGQGLEFLIYFQGNSAPDKSGLPSDRFSAERTGGSVSTLTIQRTQQEDSAVYLCASSPGTNDYEQYFGPGTRLTVT.

V is TRBV6-1 and J is TRBJ1-5; D gene ambiguous. Germline assignment: CDR1 MNHNS and CDR2 SASEGT. Trimming cost V 0 bases and J 6 bases, with 9 bases left between them. The CDR3 has 14 amino acids. The CDR3 DNA sequence: TGTGCCAGCAGTGAAGCGGTCATGGGTCAGCCCCAGCATTTT. This encodes CASSEAVMGQPQHF.

This chain links TRBV6-1 with TRBJ1-5; TRBD1 aligns across 10 bases. There are 15 residues in the CDR3. The germline V gene encodes CDR1 MNHNS and CDR2 SASEGT. The ends lost 1 base at V and 7 bases at J; junction bases unmatched: 4. DNA for the CDR3: TGTGCCAGCAGTGAAGGGTCGACAGGGGGCCAGCCCCAGCATTTT. Its protein is CASSEGSTGGQPQHF.

The rearrangement links TRBV5-1 to TRBJ2-7; 9 bases are shared with TRBD1. Germline V gives CDR1 SGHRS, CDR2 YFSETQ. The CDR3 sequence is 16 residues long. J gave up 2 bases and V 3 bases, and 9 bases lay outside the gene matches. The CDR3, as DNA: TGCGCCAGCAGCTCCGCACCGGGACAGGGAACCTACGAGCAGTACTTC. Translating it yields CASSSAPGQGTYEQYF.

This chain joins TRBV5-6 and TRBJ2-1; 10 bases map to TRBD2. The V gene end was trimmed by 1 base and the J gene end by 7 bases; junction bases not matched to a gene: 8. In germline, CDR1 is SGHDT, CDR2 YYEEEE. The CDR3 runs 16 residues. CDR3 nucleotides: TGTGCCAGCAGCTTGCTGACTAGCGGGTATAGTAATGAGCAGTTCTTC. Protein sequence: CASSLLTSGYSNEQFF.

This clonotype was seen a few times. The chain links TRBV11-2 to TRBJ2-1, with 9 bases fitting TRBD2. V shed 5 bases, J shed 6 bases, and the junction held 8 bases outside the gene matches. The CDR3 length is 15 residues. The germline V gene has CDR1 SGHAT and CDR2 FQNNGV. In nucleotides, the CDR3 is TGTGCCAGCAGCCGAGTAGCGGGAGAGGGCAATGAGCAGTTCTTC. This gives the protein CASSRVAGEGNEQFF.

In DNA form, the CDR3 reads TGTGCCAGCAGCGGAGTGGGCCAGGGGACCCAGTACTTC. Translation gives CASSGVGQGTQYF. This chain links TRBV12-3 or TRBV12-4 with TRBJ2-5; maybe TRBD1 (5 bases). The length of the CDR3 is 13 residues. V lost 6 bases and J 7 bases, leaving 15 bases between the germline ends.

This chain connects TRBV15 to TRBJ2-3; either TRBD1 or TRBD2 may supply D (5 bases each). This CDR3 spans 15 amino acids. Germline loops: CDR1 LNHNV, CDR2 YYDKDF (reference sequence). With 4 bases removed from V and 3 bases from J, the gap between germline ends came to 14 bases. The CDR3 spells CATSKGRTGTDTQYF. CDR3 DNA: TGTGCCACCAGCAAGGGACGGACCGGTACAGATACGCAGTATTTT.

The V call is TRBV7-9, the J call TRBJ2-2; D is ambiguous. V was pared by 5 bases and J by 3 bases, with 13 bases between. This CDR3 has 15 residues. Germline CDR1 and CDR2: SEHNR and FQNEAQ (reference sequence). The DNA of the CDR3 is TGTGCCAGCAGCGTACTTCTCTCGGACACCGGGGAGCTGTTTTTT. Translated: CASSVLLSDTGELFF.

This clonotype was observed many times. The chain has TRBV5-1 and TRBJ2-3; D unclear. CDR1 and CDR2 from the germline V gene are SGHRS and YFSETQ. V lost 2 bases and J lost 3, with 10 bases in between. The CDR3 has 14 residues. The CDR3: CASSFSSGTDTQYF. The CDR3 nucleotides are TGCGCCAGCAGCTTCTCCTCAGGTACAGATACGCAGTATTTT.

This clonotype was observed a few times. The J gene is TRBJ2-7, the V gene TRBV4-1; 12 bases match TRBD2. The V gene's germline CDR1 is MGHRA and CDR2 YSYEKL. CDR3 size: 19 residues. V shed 0 bases, J shed 7 bases, and the junction held 16 bases outside the gene matches. This CDR3 reads CASSQEAPSGGAGPREQYF. As DNA, the CDR3 is TGCGCCAGCAGCCAAGAGGCGCCTAGCGGGGGGGCCGGTCCTCGGGAGCAGTACTTC.

This clonotype has more than one count but fewer than ten. The rearrangement uses TRBV24-1 and TRBJ2-3; D is unclear. The CDR3 runs to 14 residues. The germline gives CDR1 KGHDR, CDR2 SFDVKD. V shed 3 bases and J shed 2 bases, with 8 bases lying between them. In DNA form, the CDR3 reads TGTGCCACCAGTGATACAGCTTTCACAGATACGCAGTATTTT. Its translation is CATSDTAFTDTQYF.

The chain couples TRBV5-4 to TRBJ2-3; D is uncertain. Germline V gene data show CDR1 as SGHNT and CDR2 as YYREEE (reference sequence). The CDR3 contains 13 residues. With 7 bases removed from V and 2 bases from J, the gap between germline ends came to 11 bases. CDR3 bases: TGTGCCAGCCCCCTCAGAGACACAGATACGCAGTATTTT. Protein product: CASPLRDTDTQYF.

Ten or more counts support this clonotype. V usage is TRBV5-1 and J usage is TRBJ2-3; 8 bases match TRBD1. With 4 bases clipped from V and 0 bases from J, the junction kept 4 bases outside the gene matches. The CDR3 runs 15 residues. Germline CDR1 SGHRS, CDR2 YFSETQ. For the CDR3, the DNA is TGCGCCAGCAGCGGCTGGACAGGGAGCACAGATACGCAGTATTTT. It yields the protein CASSGWTGSTDTQYF.

This clonotype came up many times. In DNA form, the CDR3 reads TGCGCCAGCAGACTGTCAGCGGGGACCCAAGAGACCCAGTACTTC. Its translation is CASRLSAGTQETQYF. The V gene is TRBV5-1, the J gene TRBJ2-5, with 7 bases that match TRBD2. The CDR3 covers 15 residues. V lost 5 bases to trimming and J lost 1 base; unmatched junction nucleotides: 8. The V gene's germline CDR1 is SGHRS and CDR2 YFSETQ.

This clonotype was counted only a few times. The chain recombines TRBV2 with TRBJ2-7; D not certain. CDR1 is SNHLY, CDR2 FYNNEI, per germline. This CDR3 has 13 amino acids. Trimming removed 7 bases from V and 5 bases from J, with 15 bases in between. The CDR3 bases are TGTGCCAGCATGCAGCTTTACGAGCACGAGCAGTACTTC. Protein product: CASMQLYEHEQYF.

The J gene is TRBJ2-3, the V gene TRBV15; no clear D gene. CDR3 length: 16 amino acids. Germline loops: CDR1 LNHNV, CDR2 YYDKDF (reference sequence). V was clipped by 1 base and J by 4 bases, with 15 bases between them. CDR3 bases: TGTGCCACCAGCAGAGGAAAAATAGGGTCCGCAGATACGCAGTATTTT. Protein product: CATSRGKIGSADTQYF.

The chain joins TRBV20-1 to TRBJ1-2; TRBD1 matches at 9 bases. There are 13 residues in the CDR3. CDR1 is DFQATT, CDR2 SNEGSKA, per germline (reference sequence). V shed 5 bases and J 8 bases; nucleotides not matched to a gene: 9. The CDR3 spells CSAHPGQGRGYTF. CDR3 DNA: TGCAGTGCTCACCCGGGACAGGGTCGAGGCTACACCTTC.

The chain combines TRBV7-8 with TRBJ1-2, with D possibly TRBD1 on 5 matching bases. Trimming stripped 2 bases from V and 2 bases from J, with 9 bases between. The CDR3 consists of 14 residues. Germline V CDR1 and CDR2: SGHVS, FQNEAQ. CDR3 in amino acids: CASSLSRQNYGYTF. The CDR3 nucleotides read TGTGCCAGCAGCTTAAGCCGACAGAACTATGGCTACACCTTC.

This sequence joins TRBV28 and TRBJ1-6; a possible D gene is TRBD1 (5 bases). The CDR3 length is 15 residues. CDR1 and CDR2 (germline): MDHEN, SYDVKM. The ends were cut back, 3 bases at V and 6 bases at J, with 12 bases in the middle. Written as DNA, the CDR3 is TGTGCCAGCAGTTTTGTGGGACCGAGTAATTCACCCCTCCACTTT. Protein: CASSFVGPSNSPLHF.